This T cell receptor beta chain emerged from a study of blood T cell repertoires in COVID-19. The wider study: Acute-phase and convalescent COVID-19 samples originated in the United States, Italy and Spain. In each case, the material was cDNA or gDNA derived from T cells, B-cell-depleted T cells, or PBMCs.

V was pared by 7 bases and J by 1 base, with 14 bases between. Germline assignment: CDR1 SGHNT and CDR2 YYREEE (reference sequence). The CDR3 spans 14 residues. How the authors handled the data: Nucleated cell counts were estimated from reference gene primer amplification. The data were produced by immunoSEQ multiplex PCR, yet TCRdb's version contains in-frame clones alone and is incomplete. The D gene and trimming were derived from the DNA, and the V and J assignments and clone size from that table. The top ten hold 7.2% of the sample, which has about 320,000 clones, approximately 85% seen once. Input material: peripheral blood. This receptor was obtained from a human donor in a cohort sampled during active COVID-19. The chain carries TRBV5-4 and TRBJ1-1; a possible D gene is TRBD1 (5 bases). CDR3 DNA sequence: TGTGCCAGCTCTGGAAAAGGGGAGAACACTGAAGCTTTCTTT. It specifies CASSGKGENTEAFF.